The 32 T cell receptor beta chains listed next were all sequenced from one sample in a study of post-analysis software for immune sequencing data. TCR beta cDNA libraries had unique molecular identifiers. MiXCR, applied by TCRdb to the PCR reads, yields one record per CDR3 protein. The sample holds more than 500,000 distinct CDR3 sequences, approximately 31% seen once. Study results and caveats: The study found TRBV5-6, TRBV5-1 and TRBV20-1 among five or six TRBV segments more frequent in patients than controls.

Their target antigens are unknown. Sequenced sample: blood. The receptor set was obtained from a girl aged 2-17 years with multiple sclerosis.

The genes are TRBV15 and TRBJ2-4; TRBD1 is a possible D gene (5 bases). Trimming removed 4 bases from V and 8 bases from J, with 15 bases in between. Germline CDR1 LNHNV, CDR2 YYDKDF (reference sequence). The CDR3 covers 14 residues. The CDR3 protein is CATSTSGRLDIQYF. CDR3 DNA: TGTGCCACCAGCACCTCAGGGCGTCTGGACATTCAGTACTTC.

The chain combines TRBV10-2 with TRBJ1-5; D is uncertain. There are 14 residues in the CDR3. Germline V gene data show CDR1 as WSHSY and CDR2 as SAAADI. Deletions cut 2 bases from V and 7 bases from J, with 12 bases between. The CDR3 DNA reads TGCGCCAGCAGTGAGAGGAGGGTTGGACAGCCCCAGCATTTT. Amino acids: CASSERRVGQPQHF.

This clonotype was counted a few times. V gene TRBV20-1 combines with J gene TRBJ1-2; D remains unclear. Germline V gene sequence: CDR1 DFQATT, CDR2 SNEGSKA (reference sequence). Trimming pared 5 bases from V and 1 base from J, leaving 17 bases between. There are 15 residues in the CDR3. The chain's CDR3 is CSAPPHMTDNYGYTF. CDR3 DNA sequence: TGCAGTGCTCCCCCCCACATGACGGATAACTATGGCTACACCTTC.

In DNA, the CDR3 is TGTGCCAGCAGCCAGTTGACAGGGATCCAAGAGACCCAGTACTTC. It specifies CASSQLTGIQETQYF. The chain carries TRBV14 and TRBJ2-5, with TRBD1 matching over 7 bases. The germline V gene has CDR1 SGHDN and CDR2 FVKESK. The CDR3 contains 15 residues. V trimming: 3 bases; J trimming: 1 base; junction bases outside the gene matches: 5. The whole variable domain, filled in from reference TRBV14 and TRBJ2-5, reads EAGVTQFPSHSVIEKGQTVTLRCDPISGHDNLYWYRRVMGKEIKFLLHFVKESKQDESGMPNNRFLAERTGGTYSTLKVQPAELEDSGVYFCASSQLTGIQETQYFGPGTRLLVL.

V is TRBV5-5 and J is TRBJ2-5; a weak D match, TRBD1 (7 bases). TRBJ2-7 explains the end of the DNA better; the J call may be wrong. The CDR3 covers 15 residues. CDR1 is SGHKS, CDR2 YYEKEE, per germline (reference sequence). In nucleotides, the CDR3 is TGTGCCAGCAGCTTTTTCAGGGGGGCCTTATACGAGCAGTACTTC. Its protein product is CASSFFRGALYEQYF.

CDR3 coding DNA: TGTGCCAGCAGCCCACTGACAGGGGGGGGTAACTATGGCTACACCTTC. It is translated as CASSPLTGGGNYGYTF. The chain couples TRBV3-1 to TRBJ1-2; 9 bases map to TRBD1. V lost 4 bases to trimming and J lost 1 base; unmatched junction nucleotides: 7. The CDR3 consists of 16 residues. Germline-derived CDR1 and CDR2 are LGHDT and YNNKEL (reference sequence).

The chain is built from TRBV20-1 and TRBJ2-5; D remains ambiguous. The ends were cut back, 1 base at V and 2 bases at J, with 5 bases in the middle. The CDR3 runs 12 residues. Germline CDR1 reads DFQATT; CDR2 reads SNEGSKA (reference sequence). The CDR3 protein is CSARAVQETQYF. CDR3 coding DNA: TGCAGTGCTAGAGCTGTTCAAGAGACCCAGTACTTC.

This chain uses TRBV6-2 or TRBV6-3 with TRBJ1-6; D unresolved. The CDR3 has 15 amino acids. The germline V gene has CDR1 MNHEY and CDR2 SVGEGT. Trimming cost V 6 bases and J 2 bases, with 11 bases left between them. DNA for the CDR3: TGTGCCAGCAGCCCCACGACTCCCTATAATTCACCCCTCCACTTT. It encodes CASSPTTPYNSPLHF.

V usage is TRBV5-6 and J usage is TRBJ1-2; no firm D call. The CDR3 extends over 16 amino acids. Trimming removed 2 bases from V and 4 bases from J, with 18 bases in between. Looked up from germline, CDR1 is SGHDT and CDR2 is YYEEEE. The CDR3 DNA is TGTGCCAGCAGCTTCCTAGAGGGAGGCATGACCTATGGCTACACCTTC. Protein sequence: CASSFLEGGMTYGYTF.

Concerning this clonotype itself: Since a much larger clone is just one base distant, this may be a read error. The chain carries TRBV7-2 and TRBJ2-5, with 8 bases that match TRBD1. The CDR3 is 14 residues long. CDR1 is SGHTA and CDR2 is FQGNSA in the germline V gene. J gave up 11 bases and V 5 bases, and 13 bases lay outside the gene matches. The CDR3 bases are TGTGCCAGCAGCCCGGACAGGGAGAGGCATGAGCAGTACTTC. It codes for CASSPDRERHEQYF.

Remarks on this clonotype: A read error may produce the germline difference seen at one junction end. The chain uses TRBV28 and TRBJ1-4; D is uncertain. Germline values: CDR1 MDHEN, CDR2 SYDVKM. The CDR3 is 15 amino acids. Here the CDR3 DNA reads TGTGCCAGCAGCCCCCGATTTCCAACTAATGAAAAACGGTTTTTT. Encoded protein: CASSPRFPTNEKRFF.

The chain joins TRBV5-1 to TRBJ2-1; TRBD1 agrees at 10 bases. The J segment lost 5 bases and the V segment lost 1 base, leaving 6 bases of the junction unmatched. The CDR3 covers 16 residues. Looked up from germline, CDR1 is SGHRS and CDR2 is YFSETQ. The CDR3 bases are TGCGCCAGCAGCTTGCCTTCGGGGACAGGGGACAATGAGCAGTTCTTC. Protein: CASSLPSGTGDNEQFF.

The chain couples TRBV27 to TRBJ2-1; the D gene is possibly TRBD1 (5 bases). V lost 0 bases to trimming and J lost 6 bases, with 15 bases between them. This CDR3 is 16 amino acids long. Germline V gives CDR1 MNHEY, CDR2 SMNVEV (reference sequence). In DNA, the CDR3 is TGTGCCAGCAGTTTATCAATCTGGCAGGGTCTCAATGAGCAGTTCTTC. Translation gives CASSLSIWQGLNEQFF.

CDR3 sequence: CASSVSGGAYEQFF. CDR3 bases: TGTGCCAGCAGCGTTAGCGGGGGGGCCTATGAGCAGTTCTTC. The chain employs TRBV9 and TRBJ2-1; 11 nucleotides align to TRBD2. CDR1 and CDR2 from the germline V gene are SGDLS and YYNGEE. This CDR3 is 14 amino acids long. Losses at the gene ends were 2 bases for V and 8 bases for J; bases not matched to a gene: 3.

The chain is built from TRBV7-9 and TRBJ2-7, with a weak D call TRBD2 (6 bases). Germline V gene data show CDR1 as SEHNR and CDR2 as FQNEAQ (reference sequence). V was shortened by 4 bases and J by 3 bases, with 16 bases between the two germline ends. The CDR3 length is 15 residues. The CDR3 DNA reads as TGTGCCAGCAGCTCGTCCTGGGGAGGATTCTACGAGCAGTACTTC. This translates into CASSSSWGGFYEQYF.

This clonotype is a singleton in its sample. The rearrangement links TRBV7-2 to TRBJ2-3; no clear D gene. CDR3 length: 15 residues. Germline CDR1 is SGHTA and CDR2 is FQGNSA. Trimming took 4 bases from V and 2 from J, leaving 13 bases between them. The CDR3 here is CASSSDGKITDTQYF. CDR3 DNA sequence: TGTGCCAGCAGCTCGGACGGAAAGATCACAGATACGCAGTATTTT.

The chain has TRBV5-1 and TRBJ1-2; possible D gene TRBD1, 6 bases. This CDR3 region has 13 residues. The V end was cut by 0 bases, the J end by 10 bases, with 13 bases between. Germline lookup yields CDR1 SGHRS and CDR2 YFSETQ. CDR3 nucleotide sequence: TGCGCCAGCAGCTTGGCCGGGACAATGGTCTACACCTTC. Translating gives CASSLAGTMVYTF. Full variable domain (remainder filled in from reference TRBV5-1 and TRBJ1-2): KAGVTQTPRYLIKTRGQQVTLSCSPISGHRSVSWYQQTPGQGLQFLFEYFSETQRNKGNFPGRFSGRQFSNSRSEMNVSTLELGDSALYLCASSLAGTMVYTFGSGTRLTVV.

This clonotype was picked up a small number of times. The V gene is TRBV6-5, the J gene TRBJ2-5; 13 bases align to TRBD2. The CDR3 length is 16 residues. Germline CDR1 MNHEY, CDR2 SVGAGI. J lost 1 base, V lost 6 bases, and 5 bases had no gene match. This chain's CDR3 is CASSTGLAGAQETQYF. The CDR3 coding sequence is TGTGCCAGCAGCACAGGACTAGCGGGAGCCCAAGAGACCCAGTACTTC.

This clonotype was seen only once. The chain uses TRBV18 and TRBJ2-4; D not resolved. The assigned J gene may be wrong: the sequence end matches TRBJ2-5 better. The CDR3 length is 15 residues. Germline assignment: CDR1 KGHSH and CDR2 LQKENI. CDR3 loop: CASSPPNYPGETQYF. CDR3 in DNA: TGTGCCAGCTCACCACCGAACTACCCCGGGGAGACCCAGTACTTC.

The chain is built from TRBV5-6 and TRBJ2-5, with TRBD1 as a possible D gene (6 bases). The CDR3 spans 15 residues. Germline assignment: CDR1 SGHDT and CDR2 YYEEEE. V was pared by 4 bases and J by 5 bases, with 18 bases between. CDR3 amino acids: CASSRFQGLGETQYF. The CDR3 bases are TGTGCCAGCAGCAGATTTCAGGGGCTGGGGGAGACCCAGTACTTC. Full variable domain (outside the CDR3, taken from reference TRBV5-6 and TRBJ2-5): DAGVTQSPTHLIKTRGQQVTLRCSPKSGHDTVSWYQQALGQGPQFIFQYYEEEERQRGNFPDRFSGHQFPNYSSELNVNALLLGDSALYLCASSRFQGLGETQYFGPGTRLLVL.

This clonotype showed up just a few times. This sequence joins TRBV6-5 and TRBJ2-3, with D possibly being TRBD1 (5 bases). Germline CDR1 and CDR2: MNHEY and SVGAGI. This CDR3 has 19 residues. The V and J ends lost 4 bases and 0 bases respectively, with 23 bases between them. The CDR3 spells CASSFPVRPDTPSTDTQYF. The CDR3 nucleotides are TGTGCCAGCAGTTTTCCCGTCCGTCCGGACACCCCTAGCACAGATACGCAGTATTTT.

The CDR3 spells CATSRETGFYNEQFF. The CDR3 region has the DNA TGTGCCACCAGCAGAGAGACAGGGTTCTACAATGAGCAGTTCTTC. The rearrangement links TRBV15 to TRBJ2-1; 7 positions match TRBD1. Germline CDR1 LNHNV, CDR2 YYDKDF (reference sequence). After removal of 0 bases from V and 3 bases from J, the junction contained 2 bases not matched to a gene. The CDR3 length is 15 residues. Together with reference TRBV15 and TRBJ2-1, the CDR3 gives the full variable domain: DAMVIQNPRYQVTQFGKPVTLSCSQTLNHNVMYWYQQKSSQAPKLLFHYYDKDFNNEADTPDNFQSRRPNTSFCFLDIRSPGLGDTAMYLCATSRETGFYNEQFFGPGTRLTVL.

This CDR3 is CASSLGSTLYSNQPQHF. The DNA for the CDR3 is TGTGCCAGCAGCCTAGGATCCACCCTCTATAGCAATCAGCCCCAGCATTTT. The chain joins TRBV7-8 to TRBJ1-5; D remains ambiguous. CDR1 is SGHVS and CDR2 is FQNEAQ in the germline V gene. The CDR3 contains 17 residues. V shed 5 bases and J shed 0 bases, with 17 bases lying between them.

This chain joins TRBV7-2 and TRBJ2-3; 12 positions agree with TRBD2. The CDR3 runs 18 residues. V was pared by 3 bases and J by 1 base, with 8 bases of the junction left unmatched. Germline V gives CDR1 SGHTA, CDR2 FQGNSA. CDR3 sequence (DNA): TGTGCCAGCAGCTTCGTGACTAGCGGGGGCCTCCGCACAGATACGCAGTATTTT. This gives the protein CASSFVTSGGLRTDTQYF.

This clonotype has just a few counts. The chain recombines TRBV4-1 with TRBJ2-5, with TRBD1 matching over 9 bases. The V segment lost 5 bases and the J segment 2 bases; nucleotides outside the gene matches: 6. This CDR3 comprises 15 residues. Germline CDR1 reads MGHRA; CDR2 reads YSYEKL. The CDR3 sequence is CASSFRDRVQETQYF. CDR3 nucleotides: TGCGCCAGCAGCTTCCGGGACAGGGTTCAAGAGACCCAGTACTTC.

The table lists this clonotype with a few counts. The V call is TRBV20-1, the J call TRBJ1-2; 8 nucleotides agree with TRBD1. Germline lookup yields CDR1 DFQATT and CDR2 SNEGSKA (reference sequence). The ends lost 4 bases at V and 6 bases at J; junction bases unmatched: 10. The CDR3 extends over 14 amino acids. In nucleotides, the CDR3 is TGCAGTGCTATCGACAGGGGAAGTAAGAATGGCTACACCTTC. It encodes CSAIDRGSKNGYTF.

V and J are TRBV20-1 and TRBJ2-1, with 12 bases fitting TRBD2. From germline, CDR1 is DFQATT and CDR2 SNEGSKA (reference sequence). With V trimmed by 6 bases and J by 4 bases, 7 bases remained unmatched. The CDR3 extends over 15 amino acids. The CDR3 loop reads CSALGLAGLYNEQFF. As DNA, the CDR3 is TGCAGTGCCCTAGGACTAGCGGGGTTATACAATGAGCAGTTCTTC.

The V and J genes are TRBV7-2 and TRBJ2-7; TRBD1 agrees at 10 bases. With V trimmed by 2 bases and J by 5 bases, 15 bases remained unmatched. The CDR3 covers 18 residues. CDR1 is SGHTA and CDR2 is FQGNSA in the germline V gene. Here the CDR3 DNA reads TGTGCCAGCAGCTTATATGGGGGACTCCGGGACAGGGGCCACGAGCAGTACTTC. This translates into CASSLYGGLRDRGHEQYF.

This clonotype was counted only a few times. This rearrangement joins TRBV29-1 to TRBJ2-3, with 9 nucleotides matching TRBD2. Trimming removed 4 bases from V and 1 base from J; junction bases left unmatched: 6. The CDR3 contains 15 residues. The germline gives CDR1 SQVTM, CDR2 ANQGSEA. The CDR3: CSVVNAGGGTDTQYF. The CDR3 DNA follows: TGCAGCGTTGTTAATGCGGGGGGGGGCACAGATACGCAGTATTTT.

The chain is built from TRBV29-1 and TRBJ2-5, with D possibly being TRBD1 (5 bases). This CDR3 is 12 amino acids long. The germline gives CDR1 SQVTM, CDR2 ANQGSEA. Trimming shortened V by 3 bases and J by 6 bases, and 11 bases separated the two germline ends. CDR3 sequence (DNA): TGCAGCGTTGAGGCTAGGGGCAAGACCCAGTACTTC. Its translation: CSVEARGKTQYF. Full variable domain (missing parts from reference TRBV29-1 and TRBJ2-5): SAVISQKPSRDICQRGTSLTIQCQVDSQVTMMFWYRQQPGQSLTLIATANQGSEATYESGFVIDKFPISRPNLTFSTLTVSNMSPEDSSIYLCSVEARGKTQYFGPGTRLLVL.

The rearrangement uses TRBV4-1 and TRBJ1-1; 7 nucleotides agree with TRBD1. The V gene's germline CDR1 is MGHRA and CDR2 YSYEKL. Trimming cost V 2 bases and J 1 base; bases outside gene matches: 7. The CDR3 sequence is 16 residues long. As DNA, the CDR3 is TGCGCCAGCAGCCAACCCATGTCAGGGGGGAACACTGAAGCTTTCTTT. This encodes CASSQPMSGGNTEAFF.

The chain couples TRBV6-2 or TRBV6-3 to TRBJ2-1, with D possibly being TRBD2 (7 bases). V dropped 8 bases and J dropped 8 bases, with 22 bases sitting between them. Germline V gene data show CDR1 as MNHEY and CDR2 as SVGEGT. The CDR3 totals 15 residues. This CDR3 reads CASGRGVPTLDEQFF. In DNA form, the CDR3 reads TGTGCCAGCGGGAGGGGGGTACCAACGCTGGATGAGCAGTTCTTC.